One and the same sample provided the 22 T cell receptor beta chains below, sequenced in a study of cytomegalovirus exposure and HLA in healthy donors. PCR amplification relied on 60 Vbeta primers (plus 13 Jbeta primers). Some clones are missing from TCRdb's copy, which holds only in-frame ones; the method was immunoSEQ multiplex PCR. The sample consists of over 100,000 clones, more than 75% of them appearing once. The sample consisted of PBMCs. The receptors here all came from a middle-aged woman in good health and CMV-seronegative.

This clone was recorded only once. This chain uses TRBV4-1 with TRBJ1-1; D is undetermined. Trimming took 1 base from V and 7 from J, leaving 7 bases between them. The CDR3 is 12 amino acids. Germline loops: CDR1 MGHRA, CDR2 YSYEKL. CDR3 bases: TGCGCCAGCAGCCAAGGGGCAAGTGAAGCTTTCTTT. Its translation is CASSQGASEAFF.

The chain couples TRBV5-6 to TRBJ1-5, with TRBD1 identical over 9 bases. The CDR3 sequence is 15 residues long. CDR1 is SGHDT and CDR2 is YYEEEE in the germline V gene. Trimming removed 3 bases from V and 5 bases from J; junction bases left unmatched: 6. The CDR3 DNA reads as TGTGCCAGCAGCTATGGGACAGGGAGGGATCAGCCCCAGCATTTT. The encoded protein is CASSYGTGRDQPQHF.

In regard to this clone: Other DNA sequences within the sample encode an identical CDR3. The chain employs TRBV7-6 and TRBJ1-2; 7 nucleotides align to TRBD1. This CDR3 comprises 14 residues. CDR1 is SGHVS, CDR2 FNYEAQ, per germline. Unmatched junction bases numbered 6, after V lost 0 bases and J lost 8 bases. This CDR3 is CASSLADRAGGYTF. CDR3 DNA sequence: TGTGCCAGCAGCTTAGCCGACAGGGCGGGCGGCTACACCTTC.

This clone was detected a few times. CDR3 loop: CASSSLREGTEAFF. The CDR3 DNA reads as TGTGCCAGCAGTTCCCTCCGGGAAGGGACTGAAGCTTTCTTT. The chain couples TRBV28 to TRBJ1-1, with D unresolved. V dropped 4 bases and J dropped 5 bases, with 14 bases sitting between them. CDR1 is MDHEN, CDR2 SYDVKM, per germline. The CDR3 sequence is 14 residues long.

The chain links TRBV7-3 to TRBJ2-1; 11 bases agree with TRBD2. The CDR3 runs 15 residues. Germline-derived CDR1 and CDR2 are SGHTA and FQGTGA. J was trimmed by 6 bases and V by 4 bases; bases with no gene match: 5. CDR3 protein: CASSSSSGRTNEQFF. In nucleotides, the CDR3 is TGTGCCAGCAGCTCTTCTAGCGGGAGGACCAATGAGCAGTTCTTC.

This chain connects TRBV5-1 to TRBJ2-7; a weak D match, TRBD1 (7 bases). CDR1 and CDR2 from the germline V gene are SGHRS and YFSETQ. Deletions cut 2 bases from V and 5 bases from J, with 17 bases between. The CDR3 runs 15 residues. The CDR3 sequence is CASSFMEGAGDEQYF. CDR3 DNA: TGCGCCAGCAGCTTTATGGAGGGGGCCGGAGACGAGCAGTACTTC.

The V gene is TRBV7-9, the J gene TRBJ2-5; no firm D call. The CDR3 is made up of 14 amino acids. CDR1 is SEHNR and CDR2 is FQNEAQ in the germline V gene (reference sequence). Trimming cost V 1 base and J 1 base, with 7 bases left between them. CDR3 in amino acids: CASSLELSQETQYF. The CDR3 nucleotides read TGTGCCAGCAGCTTAGAACTTTCCCAAGAGACCCAGTACTTC.

This clone is a singleton in its sample. Relative to the germline gene, one junction end is altered; a read error may explain this. Other DNA sequences from this sample encode an identical CDR3 as well. The J gene is TRBJ1-4, the V gene TRBV28; weak D call: TRBD1 (5 bases). This CDR3 has 17 amino acids. CDR1 is MDHEN and CDR2 is SYDVKM in the germline V gene. The CDR3 loop is CASSSLVKGTGEKKLFF. For the CDR3, the DNA is TGTGCCAGCAGTTCGTTGGTTAAGGGGACGGGGGAAAAAAAACTGTTTTTC.

The gene calls are TRBV19 and TRBJ1-6, with 8 nucleotides matching TRBD1. V was pared by 7 bases and J by 11 bases, with 10 bases of the junction left unmatched. Germline lookup yields CDR1 LNHDA and CDR2 SQIVND (reference sequence). The CDR3 loop spans 14 amino acids. The DNA of the CDR3 is TGTGCCAGTACCGAAGGACAGGGTTGGGCACCCCTCCACTTT. It encodes CASTEGQGWAPLHF. Using reference TRBV19 and TRBJ1-6 for the parts outside the CDR3, the full variable domain is DGGITQSPKYLFRKEGQNVTLSCEQNLNHDAMYWYRQDPGQGLRLIYYSQIVNDFQKGDIAEGYSVSREKKESFPLTVTSAQKNPTAFYLCASTEGQGWAPLHFGNGTRLTVT.

This chain links TRBV5-1 with TRBJ1-1; TRBD1 agrees at 9 bases. Trimming took 4 bases from V and 1 from J; bases not matched to a gene: 2. CDR3 length equals 14 residues. The germline V gene has CDR1 SGHRS and CDR2 YFSETQ. The CDR3 region has the DNA TGCGCCAGCAGCCGGACAGGGGCGAACACTGAAGCTTTCTTT. Encoded protein: CASSRTGANTEAFF.

The CDR3 DNA reads TGTGCCAGCAGCCTACGACTAGCGGGAGCAGAGACCCAGTACTTC. Translated: CASSLRLAGAETQYF. The chain uses TRBV5-4 and TRBJ2-5; 12 bases match TRBD2. From germline, CDR1 is SGHNT and CDR2 YYREEE (reference sequence). J gave up 4 bases and V 4 bases, and 5 bases lay outside the gene matches. The CDR3 is made up of 15 amino acids.

Regarding this clone: Other nucleotide sequences from this sample produce the same CDR3. The V call is TRBV19, the J call TRBJ1-2; D remains ambiguous. Trimming removed 6 bases at V and 0 bases at J, with 8 bases between. The CDR3 loop spans 13 amino acids. Germline V gene sequence: CDR1 LNHDA, CDR2 SQIVND (reference sequence). The chain's CDR3 is CASSPGPNYGYTF. CDR3 bases: TGTGCCAGTAGCCCGGGTCCTAACTATGGCTACACCTTC.

A single count supports this clone. The rearrangement links TRBV18 to TRBJ2-5; 9 bases are a match to TRBD1. From germline, CDR1 is KGHSH and CDR2 LQKENI. The CDR3 length is 14 residues. V shed 6 bases, J shed 5 bases, and the junction held 7 bases outside the gene matches. CDR3 region: CASSHNRGLETQYF. The CDR3 DNA follows: TGTGCCAGCTCTCACAACAGGGGGCTTGAGACCCAGTACTTC.

The J gene is TRBJ1-1, the V gene TRBV6-1, with 7 nucleotides matching TRBD1. The CDR3 is 15 amino acids. V gave up 5 bases and J gave up 0 bases; unmatched junction bases: 6. Looked up from germline, CDR1 is MNHNS and CDR2 is SASEGT. CDR3 amino acids: CASSFEGQLNTEAFF. The DNA for the CDR3 is TGTGCCAGCAGTTTCGAGGGACAGTTGAACACTGAAGCTTTCTTT.

The genes are TRBV7-2 and TRBJ2-4; no reliable D call. Germline V gene sequence: CDR1 SGHTA, CDR2 FQGNSA. The CDR3 runs 14 residues. The germline V and J ends were trimmed by 4 bases and 0 bases, with 7 bases remaining between them. The CDR3 protein is CASSSVIAKNIQYF. DNA of the CDR3: TGTGCCAGCAGCTCCGTTATAGCCAAAAACATTCAGTACTTC.

In its sample, this clone was seen once. Its ends do not fully match the called genes, so a read error is possible. J is TRBJ2-7 and V is TRBV7-7, with 9 bases lining up with TRBD2. The CDR3 runs to 15 residues. Germline V gene sequence: CDR1 SSHAT, CDR2 FNYEAQ (reference sequence). The CDR3 here is CASSLTLAGYEEQYF. The CDR3 DNA reads as TGTGCTAGCAGCCTCACCCTAGCGGGGTACGAGGAGCAGTACTTC.

This chain uses TRBV28 with TRBJ2-4; D unresolved. The CDR3 extends over 14 amino acids. Germline V gene data show CDR1 as MDHEN and CDR2 as SYDVKM. V lost 2 bases to trimming and J lost 4 bases, with 9 bases between them. The CDR3 loop is CASSLGQVKNIQYF. The CDR3 DNA follows: TGTGCCAGCAGTTTAGGGCAGGTGAAAAACATTCAGTACTTC.

J is TRBJ1-4 and V is TRBV7-8; D is possibly TRBD1 (6 bases). Germline V lookup: CDR1 SGHVS, CDR2 FQNEAQ. The CDR3 contains 14 residues. Trimming stripped 3 bases from V and 3 bases from J, with 8 bases between. For the CDR3, the DNA is TGTGCCAGCAGCTTTCCAGGGGCTAATGAAAAACTGTTTTTT. Translation: CASSFPGANEKLFF.

This sequence joins TRBV11-2 and TRBJ1-2; weak D call: TRBD1 (5 bases). There are 13 residues in the CDR3. Germline assignment: CDR1 SGHAT and CDR2 FQNNGV. V was clipped by 2 bases and J by 8 bases, with 12 bases between them. The CDR3 DNA reads as TGTGCCAGCAGCTTACCGCAGGGCGAGGGCTACACCTTC. This gives the protein CASSLPQGEGYTF. The full variable domain, in which reference TRBV11-2 and TRBJ1-2 provide the parts outside the CDR3, is EAGVAQSPRYKIIEKRQSVAFWCNPISGHATLYWYQQILGQGPKLLIQFQNNGVVDDSQLPKDRFSAERLKGVDSTLKIQPAKLEDSAVYLCASSLPQGEGYTFGSGTRLTVV.

V and J are TRBV19 and TRBJ2-5; tentative D call: TRBD1 (6 bases). Per the germline V gene, CDR1 is LNHDA and CDR2 is SQIVND (reference sequence). This CDR3 is 13 amino acids long. Deletions cut 1 base from V and 8 bases from J, with 11 bases between. CDR3 coding DNA: TGTGCCAGTAGTATAGTAGGGGGAGAAACCCAGTACTTC. Protein product: CASSIVGGETQYF.

This clone was recorded a few times. This chain connects TRBV7-2 to TRBJ2-3, with a weak D call TRBD2 (5 bases). V lost 4 bases and J lost 1, with 12 bases in between. Germline V lookup: CDR1 SGHTA, CDR2 FQGNSA. The CDR3 totals 15 residues. The CDR3 reads CASSWLVRGTDTQYF. CDR3 DNA sequence: TGTGCCAGCAGCTGGCTAGTGAGGGGCACAGATACGCAGTATTTT. Complete variable domain (other parts from reference TRBV7-2 and TRBJ2-3): GAGVSQSPSNKVTEKGKDVELRCDPISGHTALYWYRQSLGQGLEFLIYFQGNSAPDKSGLPSDRFSAERTGGSVSTLTIQRTQQEDSAVYLCASSWLVRGTDTQYFGPGTRLTVL.

The chain couples TRBV30 to TRBJ1-2; a possible D gene is TRBD1 (5 bases). This CDR3 is 13 amino acids long. CDR1 and CDR2 (germline): GTSNPN, SVGIG (reference sequence). Trimming stripped 4 bases from V and 4 bases from J, with 13 bases between. CDR3 DNA: TGTGCCTGGAAGGGGCGCGGACCCTATGGCTACACCTTC. Translated, it gives CAWKGRGPYGYTF.